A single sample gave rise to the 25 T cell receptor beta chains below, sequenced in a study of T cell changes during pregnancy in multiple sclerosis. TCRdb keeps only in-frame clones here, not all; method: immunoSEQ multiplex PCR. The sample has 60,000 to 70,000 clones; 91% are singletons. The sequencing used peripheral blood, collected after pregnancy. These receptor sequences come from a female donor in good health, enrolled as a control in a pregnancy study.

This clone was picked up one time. The CDR3 sequence is CASSPQGYSNQPQHF. In DNA, the CDR3 is TGTGCCAGCTCACCACAGGGGTATAGCAATCAGCCCCAGCATTTT. The rearrangement links TRBV18 to TRBJ1-5, with D tentatively TRBD1 (5 bases). V was clipped by 1 base and J by 0 bases, with 7 bases between them. The CDR3 is 15 amino acids. Germline-derived CDR1 and CDR2 are KGHSH and LQKENI. The variable domain in full, with the rest retrieved from reference TRBV18 and TRBJ1-5, is NAGVMQNPRHLVRRRGQEARLRCSPMKGHSHVYWYRQLPEEGLKFMVYLQKENIIDESGMPKERFSAEFPKEGPSILRIQQVVRGDSAAYFCASSPQGYSNQPQHFGDGTRLSIL.

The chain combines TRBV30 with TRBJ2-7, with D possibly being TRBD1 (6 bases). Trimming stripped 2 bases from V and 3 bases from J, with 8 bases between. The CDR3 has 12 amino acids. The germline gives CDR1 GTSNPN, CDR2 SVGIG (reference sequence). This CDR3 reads CAWSLTGYEQYF. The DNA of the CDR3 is TGTGCCTGGAGTTTGACAGGCTACGAGCAGTACTTC.

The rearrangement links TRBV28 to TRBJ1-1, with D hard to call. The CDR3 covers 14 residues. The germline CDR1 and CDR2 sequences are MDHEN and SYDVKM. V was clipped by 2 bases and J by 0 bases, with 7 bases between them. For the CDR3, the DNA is TGTGCCAGCAGTTTAACACGCATGAACACTGAAGCTTTCTTT. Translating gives CASSLTRMNTEAFF.

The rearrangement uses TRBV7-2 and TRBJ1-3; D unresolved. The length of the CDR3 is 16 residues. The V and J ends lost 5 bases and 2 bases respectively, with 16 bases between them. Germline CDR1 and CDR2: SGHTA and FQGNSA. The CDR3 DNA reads TGTGCCAGCAGCCCCGGACCGGGGAGAACTGGAAACACCATATATTTT. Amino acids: CASSPGPGRTGNTIYF.

The CDR3 DNA is TGCGCCAGCAGCTATGGACTAGCGGGGGGCTACAATGAGCAGTTCTTC. Translating gives CASSYGLAGGYNEQFF. The rearrangement uses TRBV4-3 and TRBJ2-1; TRBD2 matches at 14 bases. V shed 5 bases, J shed 3 bases, and the junction held 3 bases outside the gene matches. From germline, CDR1 is LGHNA and CDR2 YSLEER. The CDR3 sequence is 16 residues long.

Here the CDR3 DNA reads TGTGCCAGCAAAAGACTTCGGGGAGGCAATCAGCCCCAGCATTTT. This sequence encodes CASKRLRGGNQPQHF. The rearrangement uses TRBV11-3 and TRBJ1-5; D is ambiguous. Germline V CDR1 and CDR2: SGHNT, YENEEA. The CDR3 is 15 amino acids. The V end was cut by 7 bases, the J end by 2 bases, with 15 bases between.

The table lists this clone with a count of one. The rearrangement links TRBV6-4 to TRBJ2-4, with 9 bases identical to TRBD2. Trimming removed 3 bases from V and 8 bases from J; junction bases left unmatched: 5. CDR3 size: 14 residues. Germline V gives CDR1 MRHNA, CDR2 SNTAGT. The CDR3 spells CASSEGGGADIQYF. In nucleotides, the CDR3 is TGTGCCAGCAGTGAGGGCGGGGGGGCAGACATTCAGTACTTC.

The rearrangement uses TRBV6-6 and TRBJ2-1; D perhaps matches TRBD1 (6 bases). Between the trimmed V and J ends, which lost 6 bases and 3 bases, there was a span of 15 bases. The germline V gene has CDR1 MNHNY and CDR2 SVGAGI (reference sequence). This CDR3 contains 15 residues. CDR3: CASRDPLQGYNEQFF. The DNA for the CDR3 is TGTGCCAGCAGGGACCCCTTACAGGGCTACAATGAGCAGTTCTTC.

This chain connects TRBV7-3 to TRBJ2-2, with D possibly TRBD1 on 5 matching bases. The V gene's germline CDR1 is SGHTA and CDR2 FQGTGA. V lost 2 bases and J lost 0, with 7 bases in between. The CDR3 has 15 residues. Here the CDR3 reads CASSLGAANTGELFF. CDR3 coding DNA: TGTGCCAGCAGCTTAGGGGCGGCGAACACCGGGGAGCTGTTTTTT.

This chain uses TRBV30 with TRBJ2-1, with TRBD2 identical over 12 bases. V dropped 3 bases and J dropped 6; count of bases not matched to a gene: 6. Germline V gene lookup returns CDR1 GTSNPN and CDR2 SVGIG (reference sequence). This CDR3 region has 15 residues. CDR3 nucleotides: TGTGCCTGGAGCCTTGGACTAGCGGGGTCCAATGAGCAGTTCTTC. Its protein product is CAWSLGLAGSNEQFF.

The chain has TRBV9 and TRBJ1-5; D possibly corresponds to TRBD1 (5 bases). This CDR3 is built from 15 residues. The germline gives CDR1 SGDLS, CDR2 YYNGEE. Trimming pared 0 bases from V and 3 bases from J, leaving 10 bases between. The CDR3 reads CASSVAGQNNQPQHF. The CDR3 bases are TGTGCCAGCAGCGTAGCTGGACAAAACAATCAGCCCCAGCATTTT.

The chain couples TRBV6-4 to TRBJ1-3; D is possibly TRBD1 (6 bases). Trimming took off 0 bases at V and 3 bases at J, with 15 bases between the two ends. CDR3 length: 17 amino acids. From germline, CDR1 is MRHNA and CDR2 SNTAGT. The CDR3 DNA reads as TGTGCCAGCAGTGACTCGAAAAGGGGGTTGTATGGAAACACCATATATTTT. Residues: CASSDSKRGLYGNTIYF.

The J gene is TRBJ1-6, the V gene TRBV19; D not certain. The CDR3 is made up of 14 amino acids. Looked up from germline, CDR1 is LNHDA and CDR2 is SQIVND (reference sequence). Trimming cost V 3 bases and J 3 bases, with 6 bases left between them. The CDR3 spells CASSIRDYNSPLHF. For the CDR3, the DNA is TGTGCCAGTAGTATCCGGGACTATAATTCACCCCTCCACTTT.

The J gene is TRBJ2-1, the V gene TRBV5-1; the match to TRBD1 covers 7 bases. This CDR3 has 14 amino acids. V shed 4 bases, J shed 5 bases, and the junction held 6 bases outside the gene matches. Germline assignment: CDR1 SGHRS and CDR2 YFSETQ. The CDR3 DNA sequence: TGCGCCAGCAGCCAGGGACAGAGCAACAATGAGCAGTTCTTC. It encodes CASSQGQSNNEQFF.

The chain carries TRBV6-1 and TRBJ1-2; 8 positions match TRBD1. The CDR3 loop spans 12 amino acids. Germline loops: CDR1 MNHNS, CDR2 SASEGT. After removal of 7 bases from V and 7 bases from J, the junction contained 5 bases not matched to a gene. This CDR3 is CASTRTGSGYTF. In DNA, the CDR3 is TGTGCCAGCACTCGGACAGGGTCTGGCTACACCTTC.

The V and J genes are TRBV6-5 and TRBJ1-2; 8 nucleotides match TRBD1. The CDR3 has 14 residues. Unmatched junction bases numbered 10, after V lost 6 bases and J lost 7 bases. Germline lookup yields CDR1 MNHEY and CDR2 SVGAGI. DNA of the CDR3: TGTGCCAGCAGGATAGACAGGGGAGGAGGTGGCTACACCTTC. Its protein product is CASRIDRGGGGYTF.

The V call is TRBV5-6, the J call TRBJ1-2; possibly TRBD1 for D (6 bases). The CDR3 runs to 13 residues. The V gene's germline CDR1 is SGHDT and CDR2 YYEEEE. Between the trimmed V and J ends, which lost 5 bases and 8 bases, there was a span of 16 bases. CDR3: CASSYSGGPGYTF. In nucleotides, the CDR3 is TGTGCCAGCAGTTACTCGGGGGGCCCGGGCTACACCTTC.

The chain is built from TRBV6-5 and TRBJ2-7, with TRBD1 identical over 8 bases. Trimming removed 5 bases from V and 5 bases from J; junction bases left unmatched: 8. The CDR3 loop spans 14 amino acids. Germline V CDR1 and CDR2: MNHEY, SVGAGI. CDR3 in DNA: TGTGCCAGCAGTCCGACAGGGGCGGCACACGAGCAGTACTTC. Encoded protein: CASSPTGAAHEQYF.

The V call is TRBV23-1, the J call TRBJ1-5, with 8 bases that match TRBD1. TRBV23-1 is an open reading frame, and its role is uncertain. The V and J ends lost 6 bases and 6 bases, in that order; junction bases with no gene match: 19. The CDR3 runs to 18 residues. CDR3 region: CASRLGQAGRFQGQPQHF. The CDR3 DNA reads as TGCGCCAGCAGGCTGGGACAGGCCGGACGTTTTCAGGGTCAGCCCCAGCATTTT.

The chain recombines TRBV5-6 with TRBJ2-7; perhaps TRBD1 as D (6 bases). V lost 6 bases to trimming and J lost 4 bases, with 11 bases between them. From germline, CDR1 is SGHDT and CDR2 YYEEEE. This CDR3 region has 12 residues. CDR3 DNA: TGTGCCAGCACCCGGACAGAATACGAGCAGTACTTC. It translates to CASTRTEYEQYF.

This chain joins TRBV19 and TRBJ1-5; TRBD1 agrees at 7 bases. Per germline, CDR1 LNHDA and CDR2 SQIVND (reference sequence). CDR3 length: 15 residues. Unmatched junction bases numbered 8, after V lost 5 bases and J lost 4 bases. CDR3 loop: CASSQDRAFNQPQHF. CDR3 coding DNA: TGTGCCAGTAGTCAAGACAGGGCTTTTAATCAGCCCCAGCATTTT. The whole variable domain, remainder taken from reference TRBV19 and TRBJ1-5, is DGGITQSPKYLFRKEGQNVTLSCEQNLNHDAMYWYRQDPGQGLRLIYYSQIVNDFQKGDIAEGYSVSREKKESFPLTVTSAQKNPTAFYLCASSQDRAFNQPQHFGDGTRLSIL.

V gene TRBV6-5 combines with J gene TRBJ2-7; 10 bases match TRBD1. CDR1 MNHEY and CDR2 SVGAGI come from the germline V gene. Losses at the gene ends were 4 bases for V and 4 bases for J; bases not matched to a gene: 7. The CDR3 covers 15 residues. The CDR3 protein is CASSSPGTGVYEQYF. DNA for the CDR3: TGTGCCAGCAGTTCACCCGGGACAGGGGTTTACGAGCAGTACTTC.

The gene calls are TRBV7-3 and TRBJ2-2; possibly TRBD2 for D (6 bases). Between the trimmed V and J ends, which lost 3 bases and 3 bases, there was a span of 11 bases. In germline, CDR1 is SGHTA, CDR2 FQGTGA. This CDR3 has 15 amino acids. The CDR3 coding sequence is TGTGCCAGCAGCTTCGGAGGGCCGGACACCGGGGAGCTGTTTTTT. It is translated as CASSFGGPDTGELFF.

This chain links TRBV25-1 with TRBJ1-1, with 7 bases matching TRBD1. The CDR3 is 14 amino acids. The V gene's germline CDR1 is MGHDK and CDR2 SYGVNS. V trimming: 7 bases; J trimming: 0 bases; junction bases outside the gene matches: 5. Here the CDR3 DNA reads TGTGCCAGCAAGGAGACAGGGATGAACACTGAAGCTTTCTTT. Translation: CASKETGMNTEAFF.

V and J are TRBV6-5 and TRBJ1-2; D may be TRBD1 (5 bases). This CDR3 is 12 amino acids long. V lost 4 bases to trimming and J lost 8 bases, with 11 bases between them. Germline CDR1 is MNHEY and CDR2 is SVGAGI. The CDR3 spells CASSFGGGGYTF. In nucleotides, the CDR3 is TGTGCCAGCAGTTTTGGGGGAGGCGGCTACACCTTC.